The rows below give T cell receptor beta chains drawn from one sample of a study of blood T cell repertoires in COVID-19. TCRdb keeps only in-frame clones here, not all; method: immunoSEQ multiplex PCR. The sample records under 200,000 clones, over 80% being singletons. The source material was peripheral blood. These receptors originate from a woman aged 40 to 49 with acute or convalescent COVID-19. CDR3s include the opening cysteine and the closing phenylalanine or tryptophan.

cdr3_aa: CASTTGGSEKLFF
j_call: TRBJ1-4
v_call: TRBV28

cdr3_aa: CAGREVSNTEAFF
j_call: TRBJ1-1
v_call: TRBV5-8

cdr3_aa: CASSRAGQGGSNEQFF
j_call: TRBJ2-1
v_call: TRBV4-2

cdr3_aa: CASSQQAGAGELFF
j_call: TRBJ2-2
v_call: TRBV3-1/TRBV3-2

cdr3_aa: CASSILFAGTALNYGYTF
j_call: TRBJ1-2
v_call: TRBV19

cdr3_aa: CASSSRGQGDEQYF
j_call: TRBJ2-7
v_call: TRBV7-2

cdr3_aa: CASSLSTVTETQYF
j_call: TRBJ2-5
v_call: TRBV27

cdr3_aa: CASSKAGTSLDYEQYF
j_call: TRBJ2-7
v_call: TRBV5-1

cdr3_aa: CASSSGFSTDTQYF
j_call: TRBJ2-3
v_call: TRBV7-2

cdr3_aa: CSGLVNEQFF
j_call: TRBJ2-1
v_call: TRBV29-1

cdr3_aa: CASSMAGDAFF
j_call: TRBJ1-1
v_call: TRBV19

cdr3_aa: CASSPGTSHPYGYTF
j_call: TRBJ1-2
v_call: TRBV10-1

cdr3_aa: CASSLETRTPQFF
j_call: TRBJ2-1
v_call: TRBV19

cdr3_aa: CASRSPPTGGYEQYF
j_call: TRBJ2-7
v_call: TRBV27

cdr3_aa: CASSQTDRGLGGYTF
j_call: TRBJ1-2
v_call: TRBV4-1

cdr3_aa: CASSFESGNEQFF
j_call: TRBJ2-1
v_call: TRBV11-3

cdr3_aa: CASSDIYWGEAFTEAFF
j_call: TRBJ1-1
v_call: TRBV2

cdr3_aa: CASTFSESTDTQYF
j_call: TRBJ2-3
v_call: TRBV5-1

cdr3_aa: CASSSGVAPEFEQFF
j_call: TRBJ2-1
v_call: TRBV6-1

cdr3_aa: CASSYQGSEAFF
j_call: TRBJ1-1
v_call: TRBV6-6

cdr3_aa: CASSPGTGGTDTQYF
j_call: TRBJ2-3
v_call: TRBV6-5

cdr3_aa: CAGGTPYEQYF
j_call: TRBJ2-7
v_call: TRBV27

cdr3_aa: CASSGVAGRQETQYF
j_call: TRBJ2-5
v_call: TRBV19

cdr3_aa: CASSVEEVGEETQYF
j_call: TRBJ2-5
v_call: TRBV9

cdr3_aa: CASSWGGADTEAFF
j_call: TRBJ1-1
v_call: TRBV5-6

cdr3_aa: CASRNSGDFYNEQFF
j_call: TRBJ2-1
v_call: TRBV2

cdr3_aa: CASSAQGGYGYTF
j_call: TRBJ1-2
v_call: TRBV10-1

cdr3_aa: CASSPAGLALVRQYF
j_call: TRBJ2-7
v_call: TRBV7-8

cdr3_aa: CASSYRQGASGANVLTF
j_call: TRBJ2-6
v_call: TRBV6-2/TRBV6-3

cdr3_aa: CASSLGIGGYTF
j_call: TRBJ1-2
v_call: TRBV5-4

cdr3_aa: CSARNNYGYTF
j_call: TRBJ1-2
v_call: TRBV20-1

cdr3_aa: CAISPGQPPQGYGYTF
j_call: TRBJ1-2
v_call: TRBV10-3

cdr3_aa: CASSQAPGRGNTIYF
j_call: TRBJ1-3
v_call: TRBV3-1/TRBV3-2

cdr3_aa: CASSLALAGDSTDTQYF
j_call: TRBJ2-3
v_call: TRBV5-1

cdr3_aa: CASSFTRTGYPNYGYTF
j_call: TRBJ1-2
v_call: TRBV5-8

cdr3_aa: CASSPLDRGSEGYTF
j_call: TRBJ1-2
v_call: TRBV18

cdr3_aa: CASRPGQGPYEQYF
j_call: TRBJ2-7
v_call: TRBV6-5

cdr3_aa: CASSPAGTGASGSYNEQFF
j_call: TRBJ2-1
v_call: TRBV6-6

cdr3_aa: CASSVGTSGTHEQFF
j_call: TRBJ2-1
v_call: TRBV9

cdr3_aa: CASRPRGSWNQPQHF
j_call: TRBJ1-5
v_call: TRBV19

cdr3_aa: CASSVAVAPNTGELFF
j_call: TRBJ2-2
v_call: TRBV25-1

cdr3_aa: CASSPRLAGAQETQYF
j_call: TRBJ2-5
v_call: TRBV4-1

cdr3_aa: CASSQTGGRAEAFF
j_call: TRBJ1-1
v_call: TRBV3-1/TRBV3-2

cdr3_aa: CASSLGISGEFGEETQYF
j_call: TRBJ2-5
v_call: TRBV5-1

cdr3_aa: CASQDRGFTDTQYF
j_call: TRBJ2-3
v_call: TRBV7-9

cdr3_aa: CASSYPLRGNTEAFF
j_call: TRBJ1-1
v_call: TRBV6-2/TRBV6-3

cdr3_aa: CATSDPLAGGSQETQYF
j_call: TRBJ2-5
v_call: TRBV24-1

cdr3_aa: CAISESMVSTGSSYEQYF
j_call: TRBJ2-7
v_call: TRBV10-3

cdr3_aa: CASSLIANTEAFF
j_call: TRBJ1-1
v_call: TRBV7-8